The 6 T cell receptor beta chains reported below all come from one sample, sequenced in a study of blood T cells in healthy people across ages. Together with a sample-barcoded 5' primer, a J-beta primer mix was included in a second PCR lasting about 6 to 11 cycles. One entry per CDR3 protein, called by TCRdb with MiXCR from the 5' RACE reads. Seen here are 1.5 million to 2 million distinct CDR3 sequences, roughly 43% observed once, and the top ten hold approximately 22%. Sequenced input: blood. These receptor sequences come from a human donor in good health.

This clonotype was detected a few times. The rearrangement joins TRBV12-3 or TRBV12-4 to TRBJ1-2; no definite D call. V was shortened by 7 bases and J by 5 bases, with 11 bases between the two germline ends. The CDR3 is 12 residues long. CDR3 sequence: CASNELPYGYTF. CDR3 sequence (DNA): TGTGCCAGCAACGAGCTACCGTATGGCTACACCTTC.

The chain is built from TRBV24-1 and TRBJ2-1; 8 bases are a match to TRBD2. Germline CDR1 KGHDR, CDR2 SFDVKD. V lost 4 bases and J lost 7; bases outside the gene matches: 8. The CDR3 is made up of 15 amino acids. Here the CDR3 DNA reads TGTGCCACCAGTGACCCCGTAGCGGGAACAAATGAGCAGTTCTTC. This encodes CATSDPVAGTNEQFF.

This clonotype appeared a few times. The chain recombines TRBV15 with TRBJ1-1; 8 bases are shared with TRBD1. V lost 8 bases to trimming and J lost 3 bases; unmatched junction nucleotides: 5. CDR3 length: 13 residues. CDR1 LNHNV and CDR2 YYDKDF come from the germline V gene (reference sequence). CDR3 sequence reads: CATDRGRDTEAFF. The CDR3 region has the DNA TGTGCCACCGACAGGGGACGCGACACTGAAGCTTTCTTT.

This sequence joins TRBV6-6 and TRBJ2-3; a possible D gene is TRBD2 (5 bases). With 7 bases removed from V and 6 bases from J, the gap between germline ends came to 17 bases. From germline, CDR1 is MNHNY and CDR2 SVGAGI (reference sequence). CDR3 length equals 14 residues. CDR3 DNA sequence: TGTGCCAGCATTAACGAGGGATCCATGGATACGCAGTATTTT. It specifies CASINEGSMDTQYF.

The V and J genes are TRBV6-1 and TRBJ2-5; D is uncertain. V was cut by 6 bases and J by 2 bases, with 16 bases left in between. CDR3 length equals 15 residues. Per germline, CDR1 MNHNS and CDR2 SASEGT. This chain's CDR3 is CASRVAPSGQETQYF. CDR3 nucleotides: TGTGCCAGCAGGGTGGCCCCCTCCGGTCAAGAGACCCAGTACTTC.

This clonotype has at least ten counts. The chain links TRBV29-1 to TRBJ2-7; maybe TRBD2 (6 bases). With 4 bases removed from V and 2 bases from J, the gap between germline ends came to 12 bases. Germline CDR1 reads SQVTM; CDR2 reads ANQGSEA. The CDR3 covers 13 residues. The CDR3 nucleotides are TGCAGCGTTGTGGCGGGGTACCCCTACGAGCAGTACTTC. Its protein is CSVVAGYPYEQYF.